This T cell receptor beta chain was profiled in a study of blood T cell repertoires in COVID-19. About the study: Samples representing acute and convalescent COVID-19 were sourced from the United States, Italy and Spain. Sources were T cells, B-cell-depleted T cells, or PBMCs; the material itself was cDNA or gDNA.

Clinical histories supplied by participants themselves formed the basis of cohort assignment. Data came from immunoSEQ multiplex PCR; TCRdb stores just in-frame clones and leaves some out. This table has about 400,000 clones, approximately 88% appearing once. The CDR3 is 14 amino acids. Trimming cost V 3 bases and J 8 bases; bases outside gene matches: 7. The germline CDR1 and CDR2 sequences are KGHSH and LQKENI. This clonotype was obtained from a woman aged 25-40 years with acute COVID-19. The V and J genes are TRBV18 and TRBJ1-2; the match to TRBD1 covers 9 bases. Sequenced material: PBMCs or T cells enriched from blood (not recorded which). CDR3 nucleotides: TGTGCCAGCTCACCTACAGGGGGCGCGGGAGGCTACACCTTC. As protein: CASSPTGGAGGYTF.